The 6 T cell receptor beta chains reported below all come from one sample, sequenced in a study of human T cells and chemical hapten exposure (dated by TCRdb to the early 2020s). Library method: RACE. Sequencing was performed on a NextSeq 500. TCRdb reprocessing: public reads trimmed at Q25 with fastp, clones called with MiXCR, in-frame beta chains kept. Duplicate CDR3 protein sequences are folded into a single record with the most common DNA and genes. The sample includes 75,000 to 95,000 distinct CDR3 sequences, with approximately 9.9% observed a single time. The top ten clonotypes cover roughly 2% of the sample. The time point label on this specimen signifies: patch test 2, 6 weeks after DPC sensitization. According to the study, the label for this sample's treatment or condition signals: therapeutic diphenylcyclopropenone sensitization with weekly scalp DPC. Source: whole blood, taken in connection with sensitization to the hapten diphenylcyclopropenone (DPC). The receptors stem from a man in his forties or fifties with alopecia areata. Some clones in this sample may be carry-over from other donors' samples.

This sequence joins TRBV6-4 and TRBJ2-1, with TRBD2 matching over 13 bases. The CDR3 contains 15 residues. Trimming took 5 bases from V and 6 from J; bases not matched to a gene: 4. Germline lookup yields CDR1 MRHNA and CDR2 SNTAGT. The CDR3: CASSRTSGSVNEQFF. CDR3 DNA: TGTGCCAGCAGTCGGACTAGCGGGAGTGTCAATGAGCAGTTCTTC.

The count of this clonotype is one. A read error may explain this, as a much larger clone is one base away. The V gene is TRBV24-1, the J gene TRBJ2-2; 12 bases line up with TRBD2. This CDR3 is built from 16 residues. Germline V gives CDR1 KGHDR, CDR2 SFDVKD. The CDR3 DNA is TGTGCCACCAGTGACAGACTAGCGGGAGACGGCGGGGAGCTGCTTTTT. Translated: CATSDRLAGDGGELLF.

V is TRBV12-3 or TRBV12-4 and J is TRBJ2-7; tentative D call: TRBD1 (6 bases). Trimming stripped 4 bases from V and 3 bases from J, with 10 bases between. The CDR3 has 13 amino acids. CDR3 sequence: CASSSQGIYEQYV. DNA for the CDR3: TGTGCCAGCAGTTCACAGGGAATCTACGAGCAGTACGTC.

The gene calls are TRBV20-1 and TRBJ2-3; 7 nucleotides match TRBD1. CDR1 and CDR2 from the germline V gene are DFQATT and SNEGSKA (reference sequence). CDR3 length: 17 amino acids. After removal of 0 bases from V and 2 bases from J, the junction contained 11 bases not matched to a gene. The CDR3 sequence is CSARDPGTVFFTDTQYF. CDR3 DNA: TGCAGTGCTAGAGACCCGGGGACAGTCTTTTTCACAGATACGCAGTATTTT.

This clonotype was counted a few times. This rearrangement joins TRBV28 to TRBJ1-6, with a tentative D call TRBD1 (5 bases). The germline V and J ends were trimmed by 3 bases and 9 bases, with 21 bases remaining between them. The CDR3 is 17 residues long. Germline CDR1 MDHEN, CDR2 SYDVKM. For the CDR3, the DNA is TGTGCCAGCAGTTTTGGCTCCCAGGGAGTGGGCATTTCACCCCTCCACTTT. Protein product: CASSFGSQGVGISPLHF.

The rearrangement joins TRBV11-2 to TRBJ1-1; no definite D call. CDR1 and CDR2 (germline): SGHAT, FQNNGV. This CDR3 region has 17 residues. Trimming left V 5 bases short and J 1 base short, with 20 bases between. This CDR3 reads CASSIPSHLTRNTEAFF. The DNA for the CDR3 is TGTGCCAGCAGCATCCCTTCCCACTTAACGAGGAACACTGAAGCTTTCTTT.